This T cell receptor (beta chain) was recorded in a study of blood T cell repertoires in COVID-19. About the research overall: Sites across the United States, Italy and Spain contributed samples from acute and convalescent COVID-19. T cells, B-cell-depleted T cells, or PBMCs supplied cDNA or gDNA.

CDR1 and CDR2 (germline): MNHEY, SVGAGI. The CDR3 loop spans 13 amino acids. V was pared by 7 bases and J by 6 bases, with 6 bases of the junction left unmatched. Libraries were prepared by immunoSEQ multiplex PCR; TCRdb keeps only in-frame clonotypes and omits some of them. Of 150,000 to 200,000 clones in the sample, roughly 88% were seen once. Clinical history as reported by participants underpinned cohort assignment. Sequencing input: PBMCs or T cells enriched from blood (not recorded which). This clonotype originated in a woman aged 18-29 years who had recovered from COVID-19. The chain employs TRBV6-5 and TRBJ1-5, with 7 bases aligning to TRBD1. The CDR3 loop is CASTTGVVQPQHF. The DNA for the CDR3 is TGTGCCAGCACCACAGGGGTGGTTCAGCCCCAGCATTTT.